The 20 T cell receptor beta chains below were found in one sample sequenced in a study of cytomegalovirus exposure and HLA in healthy donors. Profiled with immunoSEQ multiplex PCR; TCRdb holds only in-frame clones, not every one. This sample has some 49,000 clones, with roughly 92% found just once. Sequencing input: PBMCs. Receptors were obtained from a man aged 18 to 29 in good health and CMV-seronegative.

The V and J genes are TRBV7-2 and TRBJ2-7; a weak D match, TRBD2 (6 bases). The CDR3 runs 15 residues. Germline CDR1 and CDR2: SGHTA and FQGNSA. V dropped 0 bases and J dropped 6 bases, with 15 bases sitting between them. This chain's CDR3 is CASSLAGTGVREQYF. CDR3 coding DNA: TGTGCCAGCAGCTTAGCGGGGACGGGAGTTCGCGAGCAGTACTTC.

This clone was seen a single time. The genes are TRBV27 and TRBJ1-5; TRBD1 agrees at 8 bases. This CDR3 is built from 18 residues. Per germline, CDR1 MNHEY and CDR2 SMNVEV (reference sequence). The V gene end was trimmed by 1 base and the J gene end by 4 bases; junction bases not matched to a gene: 12. CDR3 sequence: CASSLYGTGKFANQPQHF. The CDR3 DNA follows: TGTGCCAGCAGTTTATATGGGACAGGAAAGTTCGCTAATCAGCCCCAGCATTTT.

The CDR3 reads CASSPAGTGAENTIYF. DNA of the CDR3: TGTGCCAGCAGCCCTGCCGGGACAGGGGCCGAAAACACCATATATTTT. This rearrangement joins TRBV4-2 to TRBJ1-3, with TRBD1 identical over 10 bases. The CDR3 spans 16 residues. Germline CDR1 is LGHNA and CDR2 is YNFKEQ. With 4 bases clipped from V and 6 bases from J, the junction kept 9 bases outside the gene matches.

The chain employs TRBV6-5 and TRBJ2-1, with D tentatively TRBD2 (5 bases). The CDR3 consists of 14 residues. CDR1 MNHEY and CDR2 SVGAGI come from the germline V gene. V gave up 7 bases and J gave up 7 bases, with 17 bases separating them. The CDR3 DNA is TGTGCCAGCATTAGCGAAGGATATCCAAATGAGCAGTTCTTC. Translation gives CASISEGYPNEQFF.

The V and J genes are TRBV7-8 and TRBJ1-1; 7 bases line up with TRBD1. The V gene end was trimmed by 5 bases and the J gene end by 4 bases; junction bases not matched to a gene: 10. This CDR3 region has 15 residues. From germline, CDR1 is SGHVS and CDR2 FQNEAQ. The CDR3 spells CASSTTLGGGTEAFF. The CDR3 DNA is TGTGCCAGCAGCACTACCTTAGGGGGCGGCACTGAAGCTTTCTTT. Together with reference TRBV7-8 and TRBJ1-1, the CDR3 gives the full variable domain: GAGVSQSPRYKVAKRGQDVALRCDPISGHVSLFWYQQALGQGPEFLTYFQNEAQLDKSGLPSDRFFAERPEGSVSTLKIQRTQQEDSAVYLCASSTTLGGGTEAFFGQGTRLTVV.

This chain joins TRBV11-2 and TRBJ2-1; maybe TRBD2 (6 bases). Trimming shortened V by 5 bases and J by 4 bases, and 18 bases separated the two germline ends. The CDR3 spans 16 residues. CDR1 SGHAT and CDR2 FQNNGV come from the germline V gene. CDR3 residues: CASSHRASGLYNEQFF. The CDR3 region has the DNA TGTGCCAGCAGCCATCGGGCGAGCGGGCTTTACAATGAGCAGTTCTTC. The full variable domain, completed using reference TRBV11-2 and TRBJ2-1, is EAGVAQSPRYKIIEKRQSVAFWCNPISGHATLYWYQQILGQGPKLLIQFQNNGVVDDSQLPKDRFSAERLKGVDSTLKIQPAKLEDSAVYLCASSHRASGLYNEQFFGPGTRLTVL.

The count of this clone is one. The junction departs from the called germline gene at one end, perhaps through a read error. The chain links TRBV30 to TRBJ2-1; tentatively, D is TRBD1 (6 bases). The CDR3 is 15 amino acids. CDR1 is GTSNPN and CDR2 is SVGIG in the germline V gene (reference sequence). DNA for the CDR3: TGTGCCCGGAGTGGGGGCCACCTTACATACAATGAGCAGTTCTTC. Protein: CARSGGHLTYNEQFF.

The chain carries TRBV18 and TRBJ2-1, with 11 bases lining up with TRBD2. J was trimmed by 7 bases and V by 3 bases; bases with no gene match: 2. This CDR3 is built from 14 residues. The germline V gene has CDR1 KGHSH and CDR2 LQKENI. The CDR3 spells CASSPASGRNEQFF. The CDR3 region has the DNA TGTGCCAGCTCACCGGCTAGCGGGAGGAATGAGCAGTTCTTC.

The chain carries TRBV9 and TRBJ2-7, with D perhaps matching TRBD1 (6 bases). V was clipped by 0 bases and J by 6 bases, with 7 bases between them. Germline lookup yields CDR1 SGDLS and CDR2 YYNGEE. The CDR3 spans 12 residues. CDR3 in amino acids: CASSVGDTEQYF. CDR3 coding DNA: TGTGCCAGCAGCGTAGGGGACACCGAGCAGTACTTC.

The DNA for the CDR3 is TGTGCCAGCAGCTTGACACCCTTCAATGAGCAGTTCTTC. Translation: CASSLTPFNEQFF. V and J are TRBV11-3 and TRBJ2-1, with no clear D. V was trimmed by 3 bases and J by 6 bases, leaving 9 bases between them. CDR1 and CDR2 from the germline V gene are SGHNT and YENEEA. The CDR3 runs to 13 residues. The full variable domain, completed using reference TRBV11-3 and TRBJ2-1, is EAGVVQSPRYKIIEKKQPVAFWCNPISGHNTLYWYLQNLGQGPELLIRYENEEAVDDSQLPKDRFSAERLKGVDSTLKIQPAELGDSAVYLCASSLTPFNEQFFGPGTRLTVL.

The chain links TRBV30 to TRBJ2-5, with a weak D call TRBD1 (5 bases). Germline V gene lookup returns CDR1 GTSNPN and CDR2 SVGIG (reference sequence). This CDR3 region has 16 residues. The germline V and J ends were trimmed by 0 bases and 1 base, with 15 bases remaining between them. This CDR3 reads CAWSVSRVRPQETQYF. The CDR3 DNA follows: TGTGCCTGGAGTGTATCCAGGGTGCGGCCCCAAGAGACCCAGTACTTC.

The chain couples TRBV14 to TRBJ2-7, with D perhaps matching TRBD1 (7 bases). With 4 bases removed from V and 3 bases from J, the gap between germline ends came to 16 bases. The CDR3 loop spans 15 amino acids. Germline lookup yields CDR1 SGHDN and CDR2 FVKESK. This CDR3 is CASSPIHRGLYEQYF. The CDR3 region has the DNA TGTGCCAGCAGCCCGATCCACAGGGGACTCTACGAGCAGTACTTC.

V gene TRBV27 combines with J gene TRBJ2-2; 7 bases are a match to TRBD1. CDR3 length: 18 residues. The ends lost 4 bases at V and 5 bases at J; junction bases unmatched: 16. Germline assignment: CDR1 MNHEY and CDR2 SMNVEV (reference sequence). The chain's CDR3 is CASSSTKGGGWGTGELFF. For the CDR3, the DNA is TGTGCCAGCAGTTCCACAAAAGGGGGCGGGTGGGGGACCGGGGAGCTGTTTTTT.

The chain uses TRBV2 and TRBJ2-1, with D tentatively TRBD1 (5 bases). Germline CDR1 reads SNHLY; CDR2 reads FYNNEI. Trimming removed 3 bases at V and 12 bases at J, with 12 bases between. CDR3 length: 12 amino acids. CDR3 protein: CASSDRGGGQFF. In DNA, the CDR3 is TGTGCCAGCAGTGATAGGGGCGGCGGGCAGTTCTTC.

The chain recombines TRBV7-3 with TRBJ2-7; 7 bases are a match to TRBD2. CDR3 length equals 14 residues. With V trimmed by 5 bases and J by 2 bases, 6 bases remained unmatched. Germline CDR1 is SGHTA and CDR2 is FQGTGA. The CDR3 reads CASSLGGGPYEQYF. The CDR3 nucleotides are TGTGCCAGCAGCCTAGGCGGGGGTCCCTACGAGCAGTACTTC.

The V and J genes are TRBV11-2 and TRBJ2-7; D uncertain. This CDR3 is 14 amino acids long. CDR1 and CDR2 (germline): SGHAT, FQNNGV. The V and J ends lost 0 bases and 3 bases respectively, with 9 bases between them. CDR3 bases: TGTGCCAGCAGCTTAGACGCCAGAGGCTACGAGCAGTACTTC. It is translated as CASSLDARGYEQYF.

The chain is built from TRBV25-1 and TRBJ2-1; 9 bases are shared with TRBD2. Germline values: CDR1 MGHDK, CDR2 SYGVNS. The junction had 17 bases not matched to a gene; V was cut back by 2 bases and J by 9 bases. The CDR3 has 18 residues. CDR3 bases: TGTGCCAGCAGTGAAAAACCGGGACTAGCCGGGTCGGGTGGTGAGCAGTTCTTC. Amino acid sequence: CASSEKPGLAGSGGEQFF.

The rearrangement joins TRBV6-5 to TRBJ2-7; 10 bases map to TRBD1. Looked up from germline, CDR1 is MNHEY and CDR2 is SVGAGI. The CDR3 is 13 amino acids. The ends lost 6 bases at V and 3 bases at J; junction bases unmatched: 2. CDR3 sequence (DNA): TGTGCCAGCAGAGACAGGGGGCTCTACGAGCAGTACTTC. Translating it yields CASRDRGLYEQYF.

The rearrangement joins TRBV28 to TRBJ2-1; TRBD2 matches 12 bases. Unmatched junction bases numbered 13, after V lost 7 bases and J lost 9 bases. Germline V gene sequence: CDR1 MDHEN, CDR2 SYDVKM. The CDR3 is 16 residues long. CDR3 DNA sequence: TGTGCCAGCAAGACTGGACTAGCGGGGAGGAGTAGTGAGCAGTTCTTC. Protein product: CASKTGLAGRSSEQFF.

The genes are TRBV11-1 and TRBJ2-5, with 10 bases identical to TRBD2. CDR3 length: 15 residues. The V segment lost 5 bases and the J segment 2 bases; nucleotides outside the gene matches: 5. CDR1 is SGHAT and CDR2 is FQDESV in the germline V gene (reference sequence). The CDR3 reads CASSQTSGNQETQYF. CDR3 DNA sequence: TGTGCCAGCAGCCAAACTAGCGGGAATCAAGAGACCCAGTACTTC. The full variable domain, in which reference TRBV11-1 and TRBJ2-5 provide the parts outside the CDR3, is EAEVAQSPRYKITEKSQAVAFWCDPISGHATLYWYRQILGQGPELLVQFQDESVVDDSQLPKDRFSAERLKGVDSTLKIQPAELGDSAMYLCASSQTSGNQETQYFGPGTRLLVL.